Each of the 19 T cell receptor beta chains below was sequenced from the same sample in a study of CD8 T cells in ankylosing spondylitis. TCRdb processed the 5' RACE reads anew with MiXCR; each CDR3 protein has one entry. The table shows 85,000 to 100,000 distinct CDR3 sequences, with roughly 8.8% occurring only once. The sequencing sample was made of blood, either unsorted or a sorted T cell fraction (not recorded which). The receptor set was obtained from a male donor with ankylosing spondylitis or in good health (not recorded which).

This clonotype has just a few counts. CDR3 nucleotides: TGTGCCAGCAGCTTAAACAGTGGGAGCTCGTCCTATAATTCACCCCTCCACTTT. Its protein is CASSLNSGSSSYNSPLHF. The chain has TRBV11-1 and TRBJ1-6; D unresolved. CDR1 is SGHAT and CDR2 is FQDESV in the germline V gene (reference sequence). V was trimmed by 2 bases and J by 1 base, leaving 15 bases between them. The CDR3 has 18 amino acids.

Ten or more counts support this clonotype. The DNA of the CDR3 is TGCAGCGTTGCTGGACAGCACACCGGGGAGCTGTTTTTT. It specifies CSVAGQHTGELFF. The chain couples TRBV29-1 to TRBJ2-2; a weak D match, TRBD1 (6 bases). The CDR3 has 13 amino acids. Germline CDR1 SQVTM, CDR2 ANQGSEA. Trimming removed 4 bases at V and 3 bases at J, with 9 bases between.

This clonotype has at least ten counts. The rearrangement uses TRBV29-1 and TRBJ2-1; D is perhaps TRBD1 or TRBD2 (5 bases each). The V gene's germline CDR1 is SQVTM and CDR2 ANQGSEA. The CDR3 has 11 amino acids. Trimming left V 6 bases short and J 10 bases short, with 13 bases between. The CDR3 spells CSVGVRDEQFF. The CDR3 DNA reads TGCAGCGTAGGGGTTAGGGACGAGCAGTTCTTC.

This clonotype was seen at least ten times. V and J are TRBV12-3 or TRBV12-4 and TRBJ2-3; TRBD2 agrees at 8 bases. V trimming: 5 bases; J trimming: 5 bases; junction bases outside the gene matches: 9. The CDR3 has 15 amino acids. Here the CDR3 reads CASSIRAGAGDTQYF. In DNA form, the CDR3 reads TGTGCCAGCAGTATAAGAGCGGGGGCTGGAGATACGCAGTATTTT.

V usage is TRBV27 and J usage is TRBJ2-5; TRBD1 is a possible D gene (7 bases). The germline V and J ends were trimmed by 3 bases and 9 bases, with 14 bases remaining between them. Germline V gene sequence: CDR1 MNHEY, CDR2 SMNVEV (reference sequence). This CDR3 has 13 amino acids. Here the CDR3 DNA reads TGTGCCAGCAGTTTTCAGGGGGGCCAGGCCCAGTACTTC. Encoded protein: CASSFQGGQAQYF.

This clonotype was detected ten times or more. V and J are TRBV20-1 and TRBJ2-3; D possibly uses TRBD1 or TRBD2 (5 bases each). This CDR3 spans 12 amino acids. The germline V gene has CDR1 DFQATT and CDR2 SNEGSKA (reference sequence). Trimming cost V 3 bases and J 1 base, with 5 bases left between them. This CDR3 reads CSARGGTDTQYF. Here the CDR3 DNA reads TGCAGTGCTAGGGGGGGCACAGATACGCAGTATTTT.

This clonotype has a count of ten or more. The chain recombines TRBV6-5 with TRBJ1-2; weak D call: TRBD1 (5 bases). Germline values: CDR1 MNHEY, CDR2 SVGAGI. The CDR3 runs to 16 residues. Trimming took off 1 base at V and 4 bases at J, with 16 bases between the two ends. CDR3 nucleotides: TGTGCCAGCAGTTACTTCGAAGGAGGGGACGGCTATGGCTACACCTTC. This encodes CASSYFEGGDGYGYTF.

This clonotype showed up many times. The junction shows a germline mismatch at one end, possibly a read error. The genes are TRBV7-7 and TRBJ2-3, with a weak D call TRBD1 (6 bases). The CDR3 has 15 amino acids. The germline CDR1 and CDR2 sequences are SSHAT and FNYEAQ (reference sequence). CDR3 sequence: CASSLGQGRPDTQYF. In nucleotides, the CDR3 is TGTGCTAGCAGCTTAGGTCAGGGGCGGCCAGATACGCAGTATTTT. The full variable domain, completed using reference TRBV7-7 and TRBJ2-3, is GAGVSQSPRYKVTKRGQDVTLRCDPISSHATLYWYQQALGQGPEFLTYFNYEAQPDKSGLPSDRFSAERPEGSISTLTIQRTEQRDSAMYRCASSLGQGRPDTQYFGPGTRLTVL.

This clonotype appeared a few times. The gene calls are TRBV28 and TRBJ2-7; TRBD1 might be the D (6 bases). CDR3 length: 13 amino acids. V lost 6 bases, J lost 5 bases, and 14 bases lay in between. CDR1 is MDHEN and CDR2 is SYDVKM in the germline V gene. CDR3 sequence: CASRLGQRNEQYF. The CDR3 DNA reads TGTGCCAGCAGGCTAGGACAGCGCAACGAGCAGTACTTC.

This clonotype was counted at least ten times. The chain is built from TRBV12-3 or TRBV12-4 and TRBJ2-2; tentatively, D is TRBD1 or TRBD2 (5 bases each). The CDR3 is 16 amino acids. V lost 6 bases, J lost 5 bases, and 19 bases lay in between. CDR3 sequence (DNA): TGTGCCAGCAGCCCCGGGGACCGTCGGGATACCGGGGAGCTGTTTTTT. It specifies CASSPGDRRDTGELFF.

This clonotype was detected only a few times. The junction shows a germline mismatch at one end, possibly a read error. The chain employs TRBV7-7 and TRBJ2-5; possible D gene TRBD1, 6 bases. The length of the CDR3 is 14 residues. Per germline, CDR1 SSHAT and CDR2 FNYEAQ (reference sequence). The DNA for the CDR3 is TGTGCTAGCAGCAGGGGACCTGGGGTGGAGACCCAGTACTTC. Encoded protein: CASSRGPGVETQYF.

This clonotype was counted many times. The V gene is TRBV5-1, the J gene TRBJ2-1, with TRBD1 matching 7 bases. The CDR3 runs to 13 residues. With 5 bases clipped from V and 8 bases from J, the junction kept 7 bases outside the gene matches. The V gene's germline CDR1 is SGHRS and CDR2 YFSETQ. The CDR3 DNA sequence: TGCGCCAGCAGTTCACAGGGGCGGGATGAGCAGTTCTTC. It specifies CASSSQGRDEQFF.

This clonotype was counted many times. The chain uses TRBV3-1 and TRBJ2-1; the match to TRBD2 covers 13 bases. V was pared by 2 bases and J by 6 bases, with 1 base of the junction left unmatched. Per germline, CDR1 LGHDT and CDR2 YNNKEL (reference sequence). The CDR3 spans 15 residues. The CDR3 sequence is CASSQRTSGGNEQFF. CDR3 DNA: TGTGCCAGCAGCCAAAGGACTAGCGGGGGCAATGAGCAGTTCTTC.

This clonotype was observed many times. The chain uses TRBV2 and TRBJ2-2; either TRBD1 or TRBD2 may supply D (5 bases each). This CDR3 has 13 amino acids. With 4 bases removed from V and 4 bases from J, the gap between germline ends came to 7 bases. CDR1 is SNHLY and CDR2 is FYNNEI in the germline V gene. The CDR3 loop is CASSGDLTGELFF. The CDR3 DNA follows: TGTGCCAGCAGTGGGGACCTCACCGGGGAGCTGTTTTTT.

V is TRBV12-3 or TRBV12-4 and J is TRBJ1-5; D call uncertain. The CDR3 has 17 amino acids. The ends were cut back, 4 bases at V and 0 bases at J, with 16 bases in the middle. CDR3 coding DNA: TGTGCCAGCAGTTCCAGTTCCGACGCAGATAGCAATCAGCCCCAGCATTTT. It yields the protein CASSSSSDADSNQPQHF.

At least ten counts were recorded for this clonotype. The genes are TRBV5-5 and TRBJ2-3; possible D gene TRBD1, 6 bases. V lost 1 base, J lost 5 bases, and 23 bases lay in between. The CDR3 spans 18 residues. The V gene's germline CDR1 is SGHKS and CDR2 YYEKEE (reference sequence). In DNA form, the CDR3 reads TGTGCCAGCAGCTTGCTAGCTAGCTGGGGGCCTGAGGGAGATACGCAGTATTTT. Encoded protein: CASSLLASWGPEGDTQYF.

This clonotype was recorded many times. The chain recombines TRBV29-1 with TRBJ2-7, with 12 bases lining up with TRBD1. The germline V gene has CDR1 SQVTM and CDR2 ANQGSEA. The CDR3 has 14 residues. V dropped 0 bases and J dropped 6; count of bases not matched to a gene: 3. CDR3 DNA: TGCAGCGTTGAAGACTGGGACAGGGGGCCCGAGCAGTACTTC. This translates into CSVEDWDRGPEQYF.

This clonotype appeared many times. The CDR3 spells CASSNLTKLNTEAFF. For the CDR3, the DNA is TGTGCCAGCAGTAACCTGACAAAGTTGAACACTGAAGCTTTCTTT. The chain is built from TRBV6-5 and TRBJ1-1; D gene uncertain. The V gene's germline CDR1 is MNHEY and CDR2 SVGAGI. The CDR3 is 15 amino acids. Deletions cut 5 bases from V and 0 bases from J, with 13 bases between.

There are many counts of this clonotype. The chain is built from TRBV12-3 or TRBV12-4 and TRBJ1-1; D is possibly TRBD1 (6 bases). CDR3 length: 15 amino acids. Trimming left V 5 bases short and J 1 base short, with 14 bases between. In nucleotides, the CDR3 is TGTGCCAGCAGTCCAGGCAAGGGGGGGAACACTGAAGCTTTCTTT. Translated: CASSPGKGGNTEAFF.